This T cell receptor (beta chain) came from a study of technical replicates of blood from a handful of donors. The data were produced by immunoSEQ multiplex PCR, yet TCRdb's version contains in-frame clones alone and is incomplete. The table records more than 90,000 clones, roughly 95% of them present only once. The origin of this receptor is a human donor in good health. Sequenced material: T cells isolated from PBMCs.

This CDR3 reads CASSLLLAGVDEQFF. CDR3 nucleotides: TGTGCCAGCAGCTTACTACTAGCGGGAGTAGATGAGCAGTTCTTC. This chain links TRBV7-9 with TRBJ2-1; 11 positions match TRBD2. Germline V gene data show CDR1 as SEHNR and CDR2 as FQNEAQ (reference sequence). Germline trimming cut 2 bases from V and 8 bases from J; bases unmatched to any gene: 5. This CDR3 is built from 15 residues.